These 8 T cell receptor beta chains were sequenced from one sample in a study of cytomegalovirus exposure and HLA in healthy donors. The repertoire was sequenced with immunoSEQ multiplex PCR; TCRdb's copy has only in-frame clones and lacks some. The table includes roughly 150,000 clones, 84% detected once. Specimen: PBMCs. These receptors were collected from a man aged 25 to 40 in good health and CMV-seropositive.

The sample holds one count of this clone. The chain is built from TRBV6-5 and TRBJ2-7; no clear D. V lost 5 bases and J 4 bases, leaving 6 bases between the germline ends. Germline V CDR1 and CDR2: MNHEY, SVGAGI. This CDR3 is 11 amino acids long. The CDR3 DNA follows: TGTGCCAGCAGTACCGAGTACGAGCAGTACTTC. Translated, it gives CASSTEYEQYF.

The chain joins TRBV6-1 to TRBJ2-1; 8 bases are shared with TRBD2. Per germline, CDR1 MNHNS and CDR2 SASEGT. The CDR3 consists of 14 residues. V gave up 6 bases and J gave up 9 bases; unmatched junction bases: 10. The CDR3 loop is CASRGAGTRSEQFF. CDR3 coding DNA: TGTGCCAGCAGGGGCGCCGGGACTAGAAGTGAGCAGTTCTTC.

The chain recombines TRBV9 with TRBJ1-1, with 8 bases identical to TRBD1. The germline CDR1 and CDR2 sequences are SGDLS and YYNGEE. V shed 5 bases, J shed 11 bases, and the junction held 11 bases outside the gene matches. This CDR3 has 13 amino acids. The CDR3 DNA reads TGTGCCAGCAGTTTCGGGACAGGCGGTATCGCTTTCTTT. It encodes CASSFGTGGIAFF.

There are a few counts of this clone. This chain links TRBV6-1 with TRBJ1-1; D possibly corresponds to TRBD1 (6 bases). Germline V CDR1 and CDR2: MNHNS, SASEGT. This CDR3 spans 17 amino acids. Trimming took off 2 bases at V and 1 base at J, with 17 bases between the two ends. CDR3: CASSEYQGGEGNTEAFF. Written as DNA, the CDR3 is TGTGCCAGCAGTGAATACCAAGGGGGAGAAGGGAACACTGAAGCTTTCTTT.

The J gene is TRBJ2-1, the V gene TRBV18; D is undetermined. This CDR3 has 13 amino acids. Germline lookup yields CDR1 KGHSH and CDR2 LQKENI. Trimming took 0 bases from V and 6 from J, leaving 6 bases between them. Here the CDR3 DNA reads TGTGCCAGCTCACCACCGGCGGTCAATGAGCAGTTCTTC. It translates to CASSPPAVNEQFF.

This clone showed up just a few times. DNA of the CDR3: TGTGCCACCAGCAGAGATAGGACAGCCAATGAGCAGTTCTTC. The encoded protein is CATSRDRTANEQFF. J is TRBJ2-1 and V is TRBV15; a weak D match, TRBD1 (6 bases). Germline CDR1 LNHNV, CDR2 YYDKDF (reference sequence). V was pared by 0 bases and J by 6 bases, with 9 bases between. The CDR3 covers 14 residues.

This clone was seen a single time. The V gene is TRBV13, the J gene TRBJ2-3; TRBD1 matches at 7 bases. The CDR3 consists of 16 residues. Trimming at V came to 0 bases and at J to 1 base, leaving 4 bases not matched to a gene. Germline CDR1 and CDR2: PRHDT and FYEKMQ (reference sequence). The DNA for the CDR3 is TGTGCCAGCAGCTTAGGAAGGGGGCGCGGCACAGATACGCAGTATTTT. Translating it yields CASSLGRGRGTDTQYF.

V usage is TRBV5-4 and J usage is TRBJ1-4; TRBD1 matches at 8 bases. J gave up 8 bases and V 4 bases, and 10 bases lay outside the gene matches. The germline V gene encodes CDR1 SGHNT and CDR2 YYREEE (reference sequence). The CDR3 contains 15 residues. In DNA form, the CDR3 reads TGTGCCAGCAGCCCCGGAGGACAGGGTGGGGAAAAACTGTTTTTT. It yields the protein CASSPGGQGGEKLFF.